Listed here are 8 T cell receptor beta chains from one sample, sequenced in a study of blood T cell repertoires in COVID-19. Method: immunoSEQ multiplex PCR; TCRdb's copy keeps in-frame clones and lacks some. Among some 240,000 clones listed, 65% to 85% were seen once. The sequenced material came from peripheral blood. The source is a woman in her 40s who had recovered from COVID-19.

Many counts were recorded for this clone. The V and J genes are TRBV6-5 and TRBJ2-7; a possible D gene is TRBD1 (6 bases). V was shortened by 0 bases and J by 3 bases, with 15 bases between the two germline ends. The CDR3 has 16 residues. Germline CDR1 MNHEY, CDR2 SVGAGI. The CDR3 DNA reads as TGTGCCAGCAGTTACTCAATGACAGGCAATTTCTACGAGCAGTACTTC. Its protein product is CASSYSMTGNFYEQYF.

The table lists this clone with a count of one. The chain's CDR3 is CAWNSGRAGNTIYF. CDR3 nucleotides: TGTGCCTGGAACTCCGGCAGGGCTGGAAACACCATATATTTT. The V gene is TRBV30, the J gene TRBJ1-3; possibly TRBD1 for D (5 bases). This CDR3 region has 14 residues. Germline V lookup: CDR1 GTSNPN, CDR2 SVGIG (reference sequence). V gave up 4 bases and J gave up 2 bases, with 12 bases separating them.

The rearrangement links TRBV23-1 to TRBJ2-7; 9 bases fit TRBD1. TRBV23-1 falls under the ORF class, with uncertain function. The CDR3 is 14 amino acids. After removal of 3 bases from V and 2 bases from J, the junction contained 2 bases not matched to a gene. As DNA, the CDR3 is TGCGCCAGCAGTCAGGGACAGGGTACCTACGAGCAGTACTTC. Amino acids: CASSQGQGTYEQYF.

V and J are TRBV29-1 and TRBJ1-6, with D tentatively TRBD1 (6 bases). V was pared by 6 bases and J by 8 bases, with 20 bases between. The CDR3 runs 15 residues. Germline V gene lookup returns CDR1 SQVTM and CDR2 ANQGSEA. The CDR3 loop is CSVRTGGGPDSPLHF. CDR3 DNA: TGCAGCGTCCGTACGGGGGGCGGCCCCGATTCACCCCTCCACTTT. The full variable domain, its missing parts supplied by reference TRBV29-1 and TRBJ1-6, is SAVISQKPSRDICQRGTSLTIQCQVDSQVTMMFWYRQQPGQSLTLIATANQGSEATYESGFVIDKFPISRPNLTFSTLTVSNMSPEDSSIYLCSVRTGGGPDSPLHFGNGTRLTVT.

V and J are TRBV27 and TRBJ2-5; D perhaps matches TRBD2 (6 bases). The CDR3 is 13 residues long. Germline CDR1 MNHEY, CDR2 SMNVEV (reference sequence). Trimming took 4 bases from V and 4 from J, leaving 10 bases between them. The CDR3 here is CASSWGDRETQYF. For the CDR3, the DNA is TGTGCCAGCAGTTGGGGGGACCGAGAGACCCAGTACTTC.

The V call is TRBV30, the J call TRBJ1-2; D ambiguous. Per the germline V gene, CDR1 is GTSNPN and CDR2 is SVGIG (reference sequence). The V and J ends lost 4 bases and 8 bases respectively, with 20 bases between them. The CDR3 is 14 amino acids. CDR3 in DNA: TGTGCCTGGATGCCACTCGAGGTCTCTAGGGGCTACACCTTC. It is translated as CAWMPLEVSRGYTF. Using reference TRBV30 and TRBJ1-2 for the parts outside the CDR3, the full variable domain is SQTIHQWPATLVQPVGSPLSLECTVEGTSNPNLYWYRQAAGRGLQLLFYSVGIGQISSEVPQNLSASRPQDRQFILSSKKLLLSDSGFYLCAWMPLEVSRGYTFGSGTRLTVV.

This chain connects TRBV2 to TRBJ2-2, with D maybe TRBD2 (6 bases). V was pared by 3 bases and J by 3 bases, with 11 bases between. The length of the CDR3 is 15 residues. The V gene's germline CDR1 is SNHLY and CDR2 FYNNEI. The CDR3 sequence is CASSELRRDTGELFF. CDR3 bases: TGTGCCAGCAGTGAGCTAAGGAGGGACACCGGGGAGCTGTTTTTT.

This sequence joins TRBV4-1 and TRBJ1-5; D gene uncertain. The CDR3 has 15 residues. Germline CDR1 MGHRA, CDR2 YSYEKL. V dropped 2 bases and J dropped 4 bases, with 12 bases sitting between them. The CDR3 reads CASSQRDGPNQPQHF. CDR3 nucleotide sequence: TGCGCCAGCAGCCAAAGAGATGGGCCGAATCAGCCCCAGCATTTT.